This is a list of T cell receptor beta chains from one sample in a study of lymphopenia after photon versus proton radiotherapy. Sequencing used immunoSEQ multiplex PCR; TCRdb keeps in-frame clones, though not all of them. The sample shows roughly 18,000 clones, approximately 84% of them seen only once. The sample was peripheral blood, taken from a patient treated with photon-based radiotherapy. The receptors shown here come from a woman between 45 and 60 years old with pancreatic cancer. Both conserved end residues are part of each CDR3. The D gene is left open where the match is weak. Clone size is stated in some rows and not others, as once, few, many or a class when expanded.

.,TRBJ1-2,.,TRBV19,CASSSRQYGYTF,TGTGCCAGTAGTTCGAGACAGTATGGCTACACCTTC
.,TRBJ1-3,.,TRBV30,CAWSVLKGSGNTIYF,TGTGCCTGGAGTGTCCTGAAGGGCTCTGGAAACACCATATATTTT
.,TRBJ2-3,.,TRBV19,CASSIAGASTQYF,TGTGCCAGTAGTATAGCGGGGGCTAGTACGCAGTATTTT
.,TRBJ2-5,once,TRBV6-1,CASDPGYRETQYF,TGTGCCAGCGACCCAGGGTACCGAGAGACCCAGTACTTC
.,TRBJ1-2,.,TRBV6-1,CASSPVYGYTF,TGTGCCAGCAGCCCGGTCTATGGCTACACCTTC
.,TRBJ1-2,.,TRBV13,CASSWTGILSGYTF,TGTGCCAGCAGCTGGACGGGAATACTATCAGGCTACACCTTC
.,TRBJ2-2,.,TRBV29-1,CSVEGTGELFF,TGCAGCGTTGAAGGTACCGGGGAGCTGTTTTTT
.,TRBJ2-5,.,TRBV29-1,CSVEDWGETQYF,TGCAGCGTCGAGGACTGGGGCGAGACCCAGTACTTC
.,TRBJ1-1,once,TRBV18,CASSPPGVGTEAFF,TGTGCCAGCTCACCACCAGGAGTTGGGACTGAAGCTTTCTTT
.,TRBJ2-1,.,TRBV5-1,CASSLGDGTGEQFF,TGCGCCAGCAGCTTGGGGGACGGGACGGGTGAGCAGTTCTTC
.,TRBJ1-3,.,TRBV19,CASSEEAGSGNTIYF,TGTGCCAGTAGTGAGGAGGCGGGCTCTGGAAACACCATATATTTT
TRBD2,TRBJ2-3,.,TRBV6-4,CASSERAGGPGTDTQYF,TGTGCCAGCAGTGAACGAGCGGGAGGGCCTGGCACAGATACGCAGTATTTT
.,TRBJ1-2,.,TRBV7-2,CASSAPTTYGYTF,TGTGCCAGCAGCGCCCCCACGACCTATGGCTACACCTTC
TRBD1,TRBJ2-7,.,TRBV13,CASSSDREHSYEQYF,TGTGCCAGCAGCTCGGACAGGGAGCACTCCTACGAGCAGTACTTC
.,TRBJ2-7,once,TRBV30,CAWSGGGQYEQYF,TGTGCCTGGAGTGGTGGGGGGCAATACGAGCAGTACTTC
.,TRBJ1-5,.,TRBV5-4,CASSQDNNQPQHF,TGTGCCAGCAGCCAGGACAACAATCAGCCCCAGCATTTT
TRBD1,TRBJ1-5,.,TRBV15,CATREGRGNHQPQHF,TGTGCCACAAGGGAGGGCAGGGGGAACCATCAGCCCCAGCATTTT
.,TRBJ2-2,.,TRBV14,CASSQETPEMFF,TGTGCCAGCAGCCAAGAAACACCGGAGATGTTTTTT
.,TRBJ2-1,once,TRBV29-1,CSVLQTGTTLKGNEQFF,TGCAGCGTTCTCCAGACAGGCACAACCTTAAAAGGGAATGAGCAGTTCTTC
TRBD1,TRBJ1-4,.,TRBV28,CASSLTGGGEKLFF,TGTGCCAGCAGTTTAACAGGGGGCGGGGAAAAACTGTTTTTT
TRBD1,TRBJ2-7,.,TRBV7-2,CASSSRDRGYEQYF,TGTGCCAGCAGCTCACGGGACAGGGGCTACGAGCAGTACTTC
TRBD1,TRBJ2-7,.,TRBV6-6,CASSRQGSTAEQYF,TGTGCCAGCAGTCGACAGGGATCGACGGCCGAGCAGTACTTC
.,TRBJ2-1,.,TRBV11-3,CASSLSGSVLGGQGYNEQFF,TGTGCCAGCAGCTTATCGGGATCTGTCTTAGGAGGGCAGGGATACAATGAGCAGTTCTTC
TRBD2,TRBJ2-7,.,TRBV30,CAWSEVAGPSYEQYF,TGTGCCTGGAGTGAGGTAGCGGGCCCTTCCTACGAGCAGTACTTC
.,TRBJ2-2,.,TRBV4-3,CASSQVVGPTNTGELFF,TGCGCCAGCAGCCAAGTGGTGGGACCCACGAACACCGGGGAGCTGTTTTTT
TRBD1,TRBJ1-2,once,TRBV6-1,CASSAGDRGNYGYTF,TGTGCCAGCAGTGCTGGAGACAGGGGTAACTATGGCTACACCTTC
TRBD1,TRBJ2-1,.,TRBV28,CASLTGGLGNEQFF,TGTGCCAGCCTGACAGGGGGTCTGGGAAATGAGCAGTTCTTC
TRBD1,TRBJ2-2,.,TRBV19,CASSIDLGDRLNGELFF,TGTGCCAGTAGTATAGATCTAGGGGACAGGCTTAACGGGGAGCTGTTTTTT
.,TRBJ2-1,.,TRBV7-3,CASSQGHRSSYNEQFF,TGTGCCAGCAGCCAGGGACACCGGAGCTCCTACAATGAGCAGTTCTTC
.,TRBJ2-2,.,TRBV18,CASSPGQGRELFF,TGTGCCAGCTCACCGGGGCAGGGAAGGGAGCTGTTTTTT
TRBD2,TRBJ2-5,.,TRBV5-8,CASSRLAGLFQETQYF,TGTGCCAGCAGTCGTTTAGCGGGACTGTTCCAAGAGACCCAGTACTTC
.,TRBJ2-3,.,TRBV7-7,CASSLPQRPDTQYF,TGTGCCAGCAGCTTACCACAGCGGCCAGATACGCAGTATTTT
TRBD2,TRBJ2-4,.,TRBV5-5,CASSLALAGGPLAKNIQYF,TGTGCCAGCAGCTTGGCCCTAGCGGGAGGGCCTCTAGCCAAAAACATTCAGTACTTC
.,TRBJ2-5,.,TRBV5-1,CASSFGEETQYF,TGCGCCAGCAGTTTCGGAGAAGAGACCCAGTACTTC
.,TRBJ2-2,.,TRBV18,CASSPSGTGELFF,TGTGCCAGCTCCCCTTCGGGCACCGGGGAGCTGTTTTTT
TRBD1,TRBJ2-7,once,TRBV5-8,CASRRGPAPYEQYF,TGTGCCAGCAGGAGGGGGCCAGCCCCCTACGAGCAGTACTTC
TRBD1,TRBJ1-2,once,TRBV28,CASRTGSQYGYTF,TGTGCCAGCAGGACAGGGAGTCAGTATGGCTACACCTTC
TRBD1,TRBJ2-3,.,TRBV7-9,CASSSDRGGTDTQYF,TGTGCCAGCAGCTCCGACAGGGGAGGCACAGATACGCAGTATTTT
.,TRBJ2-3,few,TRBV5-8,CASRIRGPDTQYF,TGTGCCAGCAGAATCAGGGGCCCAGATACGCAGTATTTT
TRBD2,TRBJ2-3,.,TRBV11-2,CASSLGGGSLTVNTQYF,TGTGCCAGCAGCTTAGGGGGCGGGAGTTTAACCGTGAATACGCAGTATTTT
TRBD1,TRBJ1-5,.,TRBV28,CASSLTGGHNQPQHF,TGTGCCAGCAGTTTGACAGGGGGCCACAATCAGCCCCAGCATTTT
TRBD2,TRBJ2-1,.,TRBV29-1,CSGIAGNEQFF,TGCAGCGGCATAGCGGGAAATGAGCAGTTCTTC
.,TRBJ2-1,.,TRBV6-1,CASSATARATYNEQFF,TGTGCCAGCAGTGCGACGGCAAGGGCGACCTACAATGAGCAGTTCTTC
TRBD2,TRBJ2-7,.,TRBV30,CAFDRGGKSYEQYF,TGTGCCTTCGACCGGGGGGGGAAATCCTACGAGCAGTACTTC
.,TRBJ2-7,.,TRBV5-4,CASSTGLNYEQYF,TGTGCCAGCAGCACGGGACTTAACTACGAGCAGTACTTC
.,TRBJ2-7,.,TRBV5-5,CASSASRTRSYEQYF,TGTGCCAGCAGCGCCTCGAGGACTCGCTCCTACGAGCAGTACTTC
.,TRBJ2-7,.,TRBV4-1,CASSRDSLYEQYF,TGCGCCAGCAGCCGCGACTCCCTCTACGAGCAGTACTTC
TRBD1,TRBJ2-5,.,TRBV5-1,CASGTGGLQETQYF,TGCGCCAGCGGGACAGGGGGACTCCAAGAGACCCAGTACTTC